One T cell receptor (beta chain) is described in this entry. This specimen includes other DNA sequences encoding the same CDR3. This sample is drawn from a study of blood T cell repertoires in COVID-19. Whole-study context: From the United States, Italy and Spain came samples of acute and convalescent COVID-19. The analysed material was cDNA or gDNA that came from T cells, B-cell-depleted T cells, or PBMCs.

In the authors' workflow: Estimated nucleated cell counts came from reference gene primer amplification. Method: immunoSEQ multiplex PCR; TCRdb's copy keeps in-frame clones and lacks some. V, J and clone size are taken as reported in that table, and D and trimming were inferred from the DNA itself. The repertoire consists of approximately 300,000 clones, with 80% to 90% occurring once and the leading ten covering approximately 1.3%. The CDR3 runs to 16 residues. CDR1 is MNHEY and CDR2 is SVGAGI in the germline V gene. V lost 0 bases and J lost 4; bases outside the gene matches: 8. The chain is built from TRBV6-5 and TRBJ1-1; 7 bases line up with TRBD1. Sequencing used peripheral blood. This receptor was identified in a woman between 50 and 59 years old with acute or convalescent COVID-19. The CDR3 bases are TGTGCCAGCAGTTACTCGAAAGGGGGCGGGATCACTGAAGCTTTCTTT. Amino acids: CASSYSKGGGITEAFF.